This T cell receptor beta chain was observed in a study of blood T cell repertoires in COVID-19. The wider study: Sample material is recorded as cDNA or gDNA derived from T cells, B-cell-depleted T cells, or PBMCs.

Looked up from germline, CDR1 is GTSNPN and CDR2 is SVGIG (reference sequence). The CDR3 has 13 amino acids. The V gene end was trimmed by 2 bases and the J gene end by 7 bases; junction bases not matched to a gene: 5. Clones were read by immunoSEQ multiplex PCR, and TCRdb kept only the in-frame ones, dropping some. This table has 310,000 or so clones, approximately 83% appearing once. This TCR was recovered from a woman aged 25 to 45 who had recovered from COVID-19. The sequenced sample was peripheral blood. The J gene is TRBJ1-1, the V gene TRBV30; TRBD1 aligns across 9 bases. For the CDR3, the DNA is TGTGCCTGGAGTACAGGGGGCGCGGGTGAAGCTTTCTTT. It encodes CAWSTGGAGEAFF.